Listed below are T cell receptor beta chains from one sample, sequenced in a study of neoadjuvant anti-PD-1 for oral cavity cancer. Here immunoSEQ multiplex PCR was the method, and the copy in TCRdb shows in-frame clones only, minus some. The sample shows about 12,000 clones, 70% to 75% of them seen only once. Source: PBMCs, taken after nivolumab (anti-PD-1) treatment. The origin of the receptors is a person aged 35-79 years with oral cavity squamous cell carcinoma. Each CDR3 is given with its conserved first and last residue. A D gene is named only where the DNA matches it firmly. Size tells how often a clone was seen (once, few, many) or the class of an expanded clone, and some rows leave it out.

D gene: -
J gene: TRBJ1-5
V gene: TRBV6-5
clone size: -
CDR3 protein: CASSYGRGNQPQHF
CDR3 DNA: TGTGCCAGCAGTTACGGTAGGGGTAATCAGCCCCAGCATTTT

D gene: TRBD2
J gene: TRBJ2-2
V gene: TRBV11-2
clone size: -
CDR3 protein: CASRLGLADTGELFF
CDR3 DNA: TGTGCCAGCAGATTGGGACTAGCGGACACCGGGGAGCTGTTTTTT

D gene: -
J gene: TRBJ1-2
V gene: TRBV7-2
clone size: -
CDR3 protein: CASSFRQDYGYTF
CDR3 DNA: TGTGCCAGCAGCTTTAGACAGGACTATGGCTACACCTTC

D gene: -
J gene: TRBJ1-6
V gene: TRBV6-5
clone size: -
CDR3 protein: CASTEEGDISPLHF
CDR3 DNA: TGTGCCAGCACAGAGGAGGGGGATATTTCACCCCTCCACTTT

D gene: -
J gene: TRBJ1-2
V gene: TRBV6-1
clone size: -
CDR3 protein: CASREFYGYTF
CDR3 DNA: TGTGCCAGCAGGGAGTTCTATGGCTACACCTTC

D gene: -
J gene: TRBJ1-3
V gene: TRBV30
clone size: -
CDR3 protein: CATTTLHHGNTIYF
CDR3 DNA: TGTGCCACGACAACCTTACATCACGGAAACACCATATATTTT

D gene: -
J gene: TRBJ2-5
V gene: TRBV30
clone size: -
CDR3 protein: CAWSQQGETQYF
CDR3 DNA: TGTGCCTGGAGCCAGCAGGGGGAGACCCAGTACTTC

D gene: -
J gene: TRBJ1-4
V gene: TRBV6-5
clone size: -
CDR3 protein: CASSSGLNEKLFF
CDR3 DNA: TGTGCCAGCAGTTCCGGCCTCAATGAAAAACTGTTTTTT

D gene: -
J gene: TRBJ2-1
V gene: TRBV29-1
clone size: -
CDR3 protein: CSVVLQSSYNEQFF
CDR3 DNA: TGCAGCGTTGTATTACAGAGCTCCTACAATGAGCAGTTCTTC

D gene: -
J gene: TRBJ2-2
V gene: TRBV5-1
clone size: -
CDR3 protein: CASKAGTHPGELFF
CDR3 DNA: TGCGCCAGCAAGGCAGGGACACATCCCGGGGAGCTGTTTTTT

D gene: -
J gene: TRBJ2-6
V gene: TRBV27
clone size: -
CDR3 protein: CASSLSSLRGRGTRGANVLTF
CDR3 DNA: TGTGCCAGCAGTTTATCGTCCTTGAGAGGGAGAGGGACGAGAGGGGCCAACGTCCTGACTTTC

D gene: -
J gene: TRBJ2-7
V gene: TRBV27
clone size: -
CDR3 protein: CASSLKSPRAAYEQYF
CDR3 DNA: TGTGCCAGCAGTTTAAAATCCCCGAGGGCGGCCTACGAGCAGTACTTC

D gene: -
J gene: TRBJ2-3
V gene: TRBV20-1
clone size: -
CDR3 protein: CSVATRDTQYF
CDR3 DNA: TGCAGTGTCGCCACTAGAGATACGCAGTATTTT

D gene: -
J gene: TRBJ2-1
V gene: TRBV2
clone size: -
CDR3 protein: CASSLGGHSYNEQFF
CDR3 DNA: TGTGCCAGCAGCCTCGGGGGACACTCCTACAATGAGCAGTTCTTC

D gene: -
J gene: TRBJ1-3
V gene: TRBV9
clone size: few
CDR3 protein: CASSGGPPGASGNTIYF
CDR3 DNA: TGTGCCAGCAGCGGAGGCCCTCCCGGGGCGTCCGGAAACACCATATATTTT

D gene: -
J gene: TRBJ1-6
V gene: TRBV5-5
clone size: -
CDR3 protein: CASSATGTPLHF
CDR3 DNA: TGTGCCAGCAGCGCCACAGGGACACCCCTCCACTTT

D gene: TRBD1
J gene: TRBJ2-3
V gene: TRBV11-2
clone size: -
CDR3 protein: CASSLDLGRGPPDTQYF
CDR3 DNA: TGTGCCAGCAGCTTAGATCTGGGCAGGGGGCCCCCAGATACGCAGTATTTT

D gene: TRBD1
J gene: TRBJ2-2
V gene: TRBV19
clone size: -
CDR3 protein: CASMTGASSGELFF
CDR3 DNA: TGTGCCAGTATGACAGGGGCGAGCTCCGGGGAGCTGTTTTTT

D gene: -
J gene: TRBJ2-1
V gene: TRBV7-3
clone size: -
CDR3 protein: CASSLKPSTNLGRSSYNEQFF
CDR3 DNA: TGTGCCAGCAGCTTAAAACCGAGTACCAACCTTGGTAGGAGCTCCTACAATGAGCAGTTCTTC

D gene: -
J gene: TRBJ2-1
V gene: TRBV12-2
clone size: -
CDR3 protein: CASRLEVVAGFGNEQFF
CDR3 DNA: TGTGCAAGTCGCTTAGAGGTAGTAGCGGGATTTGGGAATGAGCAGTTCTTC

D gene: -
J gene: TRBJ2-1
V gene: TRBV30
clone size: -
CDR3 protein: CAWSVQGAEQFF
CDR3 DNA: TGTGCCTGGAGTGTACAGGGCGCTGAGCAGTTCTTC

D gene: -
J gene: TRBJ1-2
V gene: TRBV2
clone size: once
CDR3 protein: CASSERGIGGYTF
CDR3 DNA: TGTGCCAGCAGTGAAAGGGGGATTGGCGGCTACACCTTC

D gene: -
J gene: TRBJ1-3
V gene: TRBV9
clone size: -
CDR3 protein: CASSSRGPGSGNTIYF
CDR3 DNA: TGTGCCAGCAGCTCGAGAGGGCCGGGGTCTGGAAACACCATATATTTT

D gene: TRBD1
J gene: TRBJ2-7
V gene: TRBV10-1
clone size: -
CDR3 protein: CASSGGQGDEQYF
CDR3 DNA: TGCGCCAGCAGTGGGGGACAGGGCGACGAGCAGTACTTC

D gene: -
J gene: TRBJ1-5
V gene: TRBV7-8
clone size: -
CDR3 protein: CASSLAKWQFALSNQPQHF
CDR3 DNA: TGTGCCAGCAGCTTAGCAAAGTGGCAGTTCGCCTTAAGCAATCAGCCCCAGCATTTT

D gene: -
J gene: TRBJ2-1
V gene: TRBV7-9
clone size: -
CDR3 protein: CASSPLGGRTYNEQFF
CDR3 DNA: TGTGCCAGCAGCCCATTGGGTGGCAGGACGTACAATGAGCAGTTCTTC

D gene: -
J gene: TRBJ2-7
V gene: TRBV29-1
clone size: -
CDR3 protein: CSVEMGHEQYF
CDR3 DNA: TGCAGCGTTGAAATGGGTCACGAGCAGTACTTC

D gene: TRBD1
J gene: TRBJ1-5
V gene: TRBV28
clone size: -
CDR3 protein: CASRRTGELGQPQHF
CDR3 DNA: TGTGCCAGCCGTAGGACAGGGGAATTGGGCCAGCCCCAGCATTTT

D gene: -
J gene: TRBJ2-7
V gene: TRBV5-1
clone size: -
CDR3 protein: CASRGGGYEQYF
CDR3 DNA: TGCGCCAGCCGAGGAGGCGGGTACGAGCAGTACTTC

D gene: -
J gene: TRBJ1-2
V gene: TRBV5-6
clone size: -
CDR3 protein: CASSGSTGLLDGYTF
CDR3 DNA: TGTGCCAGCAGCGGGTCGACAGGCCTGCTGGATGGCTACACCTTC

D gene: TRBD1
J gene: TRBJ1-3
V gene: TRBV19
clone size: -
CDR3 protein: CASSIEGRDSGNTIYF
CDR3 DNA: TGTGCCAGTAGTATAGAGGGCCGGGACAGTGGAAACACCATATATTTT

D gene: -
J gene: TRBJ1-1
V gene: TRBV5-1
clone size: -
CDR3 protein: CASSLGARQGALTEAFF
CDR3 DNA: TGCGCCAGCAGCTTGGGTGCGCGGCAAGGGGCGCTTACTGAAGCTTTCTTT

D gene: TRBD1
J gene: TRBJ2-7
V gene: TRBV4-1
clone size: -
CDR3 protein: CASSRAYGGQNYEQYF
CDR3 DNA: TGCGCCAGCAGCCGAGCCTATGGGGGACAGAACTACGAGCAGTACTTC

D gene: -
J gene: TRBJ1-1
V gene: TRBV30
clone size: -
CDR3 protein: CAWSVRKNTEAFF
CDR3 DNA: TGTGCCTGGAGTGTTAGGAAGAACACTGAAGCTTTCTTT

D gene: -
J gene: TRBJ2-4
V gene: TRBV5-1
clone size: once
CDR3 protein: CASSPGGGINIQYF
CDR3 DNA: TGCGCCAGCAGCCCTGGAGGCGGTATAAACATTCAGTACTTC

D gene: TRBD1
J gene: TRBJ2-7
V gene: TRBV7-6
clone size: -
CDR3 protein: CASSLAGQGPYEQYF
CDR3 DNA: TGTGCCAGCAGCTTAGCGGGACAGGGTCCCTACGAGCAGTACTTC

D gene: -
J gene: TRBJ2-7
V gene: TRBV11-3
clone size: -
CDR3 protein: CASSLVSGNEQYF
CDR3 DNA: TGTGCCAGCAGCTTAGTTTCCGGGAACGAGCAGTACTTC

D gene: TRBD2
J gene: TRBJ2-5
V gene: TRBV5-1
clone size: -
CDR3 protein: CASSPRTSGKQETQYF
CDR3 DNA: TGCGCCAGCAGCCCACGGACTAGCGGGAAACAAGAGACCCAGTACTTC

D gene: -
J gene: TRBJ1-1
V gene: TRBV11-3
clone size: -
CDR3 protein: CASSFAGTEAFF
CDR3 DNA: TGTGCCAGCAGCTTCGCGGGCACTGAAGCTTTCTTT

D gene: TRBD1
J gene: TRBJ1-2
V gene: TRBV29-1
clone size: -
CDR3 protein: CSVALPGQLYGYTF
CDR3 DNA: TGCAGCGTTGCGCTCCCGGGACAGTTGTATGGCTACACCTTC

D gene: TRBD2
J gene: TRBJ2-7
V gene: TRBV7-8
clone size: -
CDR3 protein: CASSLKRDGEQYF
CDR3 DNA: TGTGCCAGCAGCTTAAAGCGGGACGGCGAGCAGTACTTC

D gene: -
J gene: TRBJ2-1
V gene: TRBV6-5
clone size: -
CDR3 protein: CASSGGFINEQFF
CDR3 DNA: TGTGCCAGCAGTGGGGGGTTTATCAATGAGCAGTTCTTC

D gene: TRBD2
J gene: TRBJ2-1
V gene: TRBV6-5
clone size: -
CDR3 protein: CASSLAGVHNEQFF
CDR3 DNA: TGTGCCAGCAGCCTAGCGGGGGTTCACAATGAGCAGTTCTTC